These 7 T cell receptor beta chains were sequenced from one sample in a study of human T cells and chemical hapten exposure. TCRdb re-called the RACE reads with MiXCR, one entry per CDR3 protein. The sample has tens of thousands of distinct CDR3 sequences; 5% to 8.5% are singletons. Time point reported: patch test 2, 6 weeks after DPC sensitization. The treatment here: therapeutic diphenylcyclopropenone sensitization with weekly scalp DPC. Sample: whole blood, taken in connection with sensitization to the hapten diphenylcyclopropenone (DPC). The origin of the receptors is a woman aged 25 to 39 with alopecia areata. Some clones in this sample may be carry-over from other donors' samples.

This clonotype was counted many times. The chain employs TRBV5-1 and TRBJ1-3; D is ambiguous. Between the trimmed V and J ends, which lost 7 bases and 0 bases, there was a span of 11 bases. The length of the CDR3 is 14 residues. Germline CDR1 reads SGHRS; CDR2 reads YFSETQ. The CDR3 region has the DNA TGCGCCAGCTCAAAGTCAAACTCTGGAAACACCATATATTTT. Translating it yields CASSKSNSGNTIYF.

Ten or more counts support this clonotype. The chain uses TRBV12-3 or TRBV12-4 and TRBJ1-1; 7 positions agree with TRBD1. This CDR3 is built from 12 residues. J lost 11 bases, V lost 3 bases, and 6 bases had no gene match. The CDR3 loop reads CASSFSQGVAFF. CDR3 sequence (DNA): TGTGCCAGCAGTTTTTCTCAGGGGGTGGCTTTCTTT.

This clonotype turned up a few times. This chain uses TRBV7-9 with TRBJ1-1, with D unresolved. The germline CDR1 and CDR2 sequences are SEHNR and FQNEAQ (reference sequence). Trimming removed 5 bases from V and 3 bases from J, with 16 bases in between. CDR3 length equals 15 residues. The CDR3 sequence is CASSLRPFFYTEAFF. Written as DNA, the CDR3 is TGTGCCAGCAGCCTCAGGCCTTTTTTCTACACTGAAGCTTTCTTT.

This clonotype was picked up many times. V usage is TRBV28 and J usage is TRBJ1-2, with no clear D. The V gene lost 5 bases and the J gene lost 4 bases, with 8 bases spanning the gap. This CDR3 spans 12 amino acids. Germline V gene lookup returns CDR1 MDHEN and CDR2 SYDVKM. The CDR3 DNA reads TGTGCCAGCAGTAGGACGGGCTATGGCTACACCTTC. Protein sequence: CASSRTGYGYTF.

This clonotype was counted ten times or more. CDR3: CSAGNPSGETDTQYF. The DNA of the CDR3 is TGCAGTGCTGGGAACCCTAGCGGGGAAACAGATACGCAGTATTTT. The rearrangement uses TRBV20-1 and TRBJ2-3, with TRBD2 matching 9 bases. J gave up 3 bases and V 5 bases, and 9 bases lay outside the gene matches. There are 15 residues in the CDR3. CDR1 is DFQATT and CDR2 is SNEGSKA in the germline V gene (reference sequence).

V and J are TRBV5-1 and TRBJ2-5; D unresolved. V lost 3 bases and J lost 3, with 9 bases in between. Per germline, CDR1 SGHRS and CDR2 YFSETQ. This CDR3 comprises 13 residues. The CDR3 region is CASSSDWKETQYF. The CDR3 nucleotides are TGCGCCAGCAGCTCCGACTGGAAAGAGACCCAGTACTTC.

This clonotype was counted a few times. J is TRBJ1-6 and V is TRBV6-5; a weak D match, TRBD1 (5 bases). This CDR3 comprises 16 residues. Germline CDR1 is MNHEY and CDR2 is SVGAGI. Trimming stripped 4 bases from V and 3 bases from J, with 13 bases between. This CDR3 is CASSSPTAYYNSPLHF. The CDR3 DNA sequence: TGTGCCAGCAGTTCGCCGACAGCTTACTATAATTCACCCCTCCACTTT.